This T cell receptor beta chain was captured in a study of monozygotic twins with inflammatory bowel disease. Whole-study findings and limits: Evidence failed to back one strong IBD-linked signal or clonotype. With others, IBD patients shared fewer clonotypes than healthy twins did, especially with disease activity.

As to this clonotype: Its target is unknown.

After re-calling the 5' RACE reads, TCRdb lists one entry per CDR3 protein, DNA absent. The sample data list about 450,000 distinct CDR3 sequences. CDR1 and CDR2 from the germline V gene are SQVTM and ANQGSEA. The CDR3 contains 13 residues. Sequencing was carried out using blood. J is TRBJ2-7 and V is TRBV29-1; the TCRdb D gene call, TRBD2, has no DNA to confirm it. This sequence was found in a human donor with ulcerative colitis or Crohn's disease, or a healthy co-twin of an affected twin (not recorded which). The CDR3 reads CSAGPLAGYEQYF.